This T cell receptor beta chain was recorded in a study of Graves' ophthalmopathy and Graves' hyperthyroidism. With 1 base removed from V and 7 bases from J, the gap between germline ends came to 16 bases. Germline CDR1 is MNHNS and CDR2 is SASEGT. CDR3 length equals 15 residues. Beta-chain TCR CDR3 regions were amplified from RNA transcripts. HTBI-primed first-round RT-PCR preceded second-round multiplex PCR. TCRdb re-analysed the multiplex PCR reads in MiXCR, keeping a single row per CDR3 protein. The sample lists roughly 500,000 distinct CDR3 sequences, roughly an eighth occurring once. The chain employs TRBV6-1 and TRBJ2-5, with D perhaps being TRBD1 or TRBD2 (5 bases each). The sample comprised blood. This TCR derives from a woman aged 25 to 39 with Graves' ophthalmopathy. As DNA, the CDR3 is TGTGCCAGCAGTGAAGAGAGGTTCCTTGGGGGGACCCAGTACTTC. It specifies CASSEERFLGGTQYF.